The 27 T cell receptor beta chains below were found in one sample sequenced in a study of T cell responses to AZD1222 COVID-19 vaccine. Repertoires were generated with immunoSEQ multiplex PCR, while TCRdb's copy carries only in-frame clones and drops some. The sample contains 95,000 to 100,000 clones, 85% to 90% of which appear only once. The input for sequencing was peripheral blood, taken on day 0 of AZD1222 vaccination. Every receptor here comes from an adult in good health.

This clone was counted between two and nine times. The chain combines TRBV11-2 with TRBJ1-2; 7 nucleotides align to TRBD1. Germline trimming cut 1 base from V and 7 bases from J; bases unmatched to any gene: 9. This CDR3 spans 15 amino acids. Per the germline V gene, CDR1 is SGHAT and CDR2 is FQNNGV. The CDR3 region is CASSLGGTVYGGYTF. The CDR3 DNA reads TGTGCCAGCAGCTTAGGAGGGACAGTGTACGGTGGCTACACCTTC.

The J gene is TRBJ2-5, the V gene TRBV28, with 12 bases fitting TRBD2. The J segment lost 2 bases and the V segment lost 6 bases, leaving 1 base of the junction unmatched. The germline CDR1 and CDR2 sequences are MDHEN and SYDVKM. The CDR3 has 14 amino acids. CDR3 region: CASRTSGRQETQYF. The CDR3 DNA reads as TGTGCCAGCAGGACTAGCGGGAGACAAGAGACCCAGTACTTC.

J is TRBJ1-4 and V is TRBV19; D gene ambiguous. This CDR3 is 12 amino acids long. V shed 6 bases and J shed 8 bases, with 10 bases lying between them. Germline CDR1 LNHDA, CDR2 SQIVND (reference sequence). This CDR3 is CASSNTMEKLFF. The CDR3 DNA is TGTGCCAGTAGCAATACTATGGAAAAACTGTTTTTT.

This rearrangement joins TRBV28 to TRBJ1-5; D perhaps matches TRBD1 (5 bases). Trimming cost V 5 bases and J 4 bases, with 12 bases left between them. The length of the CDR3 is 14 residues. Looked up from germline, CDR1 is MDHEN and CDR2 is SYDVKM. The CDR3 nucleotides are TGTGCCAGCAGTACTCCGGGGGGTAATCAGCCCCAGCATTTT. It codes for CASSTPGGNQPQHF. Filled out from reference TRBV28 and TRBJ1-5, the complete variable domain reads DVKVTQSSRYLVKRTGEKVFLECVQDMDHENMFWYRQDPGLGLRLIYFSYDVKMKEKGDIPEGYSVSREKKERFSLILESASTNQTSMYLCASSTPGGNQPQHFGDGTRLSIL.

This sequence joins TRBV29-1 and TRBJ1-2; no clear D gene. Germline CDR1 SQVTM, CDR2 ANQGSEA. The CDR3 loop spans 9 amino acids. Trimming took 1 base from V and 8 from J, leaving 2 bases between them. For the CDR3, the DNA is TGCAGCGTTGAAGGGGGCTACACCTTC. Its translation is CSVEGGYTF.

This rearrangement joins TRBV28 to TRBJ2-5; no clear D gene. Trimming took 1 base from V and 1 from J, leaving 1 base between them. Germline V lookup: CDR1 MDHEN, CDR2 SYDVKM. The CDR3 has 12 amino acids. DNA for the CDR3: TGTGCCAGCAGTTTATCCCAAGAGACCCAGTACTTC. Its translation: CASSLSQETQYF.

The chain joins TRBV4-2 to TRBJ1-2; TRBD1 matches 12 bases. The CDR3 is 16 amino acids. After removal of 5 bases from V and 5 bases from J, the junction contained 9 bases not matched to a gene. In germline, CDR1 is LGHNA, CDR2 YNFKEQ. DNA for the CDR3: TGTGCCAGCAGCGCGCCCGGGACAGGGGGCGCTTATGGCTACACCTTC. Its translation: CASSAPGTGGAYGYTF.

The V gene is TRBV7-3, the J gene TRBJ2-1; 10 bases line up with TRBD2. The V and J ends lost 2 bases and 5 bases, in that order; junction bases with no gene match: 3. The CDR3 totals 15 residues. From germline, CDR1 is SGHTA and CDR2 FQGTGA. This chain's CDR3 is CASSLGTSENNEQFF. CDR3 sequence (DNA): TGTGCCAGCAGCTTAGGGACTAGCGAAAACAATGAGCAGTTCTTC.

The chain employs TRBV5-4 and TRBJ1-2; 7 nucleotides line up with TRBD1. From germline, CDR1 is SGHNT and CDR2 YYREEE (reference sequence). The CDR3 has 15 amino acids. Trimming at V came to 2 bases and at J to 4 bases, leaving 8 bases not matched to a gene. DNA of the CDR3: TGTGCCAGCAGCTTAGGATCGGCAGGGGGCTATGGCTACACCTTC. Its translation: CASSLGSAGGYGYTF.

The chain joins TRBV7-2 to TRBJ1-1; weak D call: TRBD1 (6 bases). This CDR3 region has 16 residues. CDR1 is SGHTA and CDR2 is FQGNSA in the germline V gene. The V end lost 2 bases, the J end lost 4 bases, and 17 bases lay between the germline ends. CDR3 in DNA: TGTGCCAGCAGCTTAAGGGTAAGGGGGACCGGCACTGAAGCTTTCTTT. Protein sequence: CASSLRVRGTGTEAFF.

This clone was seen only once. This chain connects TRBV5-5 to TRBJ1-2, with D uncertain. Germline V gives CDR1 SGHKS, CDR2 YYEKEE (reference sequence). V lost 0 bases to trimming and J lost 1 base, with 10 bases between them. The CDR3 consists of 15 residues. CDR3 region: CASSLAGNLNYGYTF. CDR3 nucleotides: TGTGCCAGCAGCTTGGCCGGGAATCTTAACTATGGCTACACCTTC.

The chain combines TRBV29-1 with TRBJ1-1; no clear D gene. This CDR3 has 13 amino acids. Per germline, CDR1 SQVTM and CDR2 ANQGSEA. V lost 6 bases to trimming and J lost 1 base, with 12 bases between them. This chain's CDR3 is CSVQKGGNTEAFF. The CDR3 bases are TGCAGCGTGCAGAAGGGAGGGAACACTGAAGCTTTCTTT.

The J gene is TRBJ2-1, the V gene TRBV9; D may be TRBD2 (6 bases). Germline CDR1 reads SGDLS; CDR2 reads YYNGEE. The CDR3 runs to 14 residues. The ends were cut back, 4 bases at V and 1 base at J, with 9 bases in the middle. The DNA of the CDR3 is TGTGCCAGCAGCCGGGAGTTATCCTACAATGAGCAGTTCTTC. The encoded protein is CASSRELSYNEQFF.

This clone appeared a single time. The genes are TRBV28 and TRBJ2-4; 10 nucleotides agree with TRBD2. J lost 15 bases, V lost 6 bases, and 8 bases had no gene match. The CDR3 loop spans 12 amino acids. Germline CDR1 reads MDHEN; CDR2 reads SYDVKM. For the CDR3, the DNA is TGTGCCAGCAGCCCGATTACTAGCGGGACGTACTTC. It codes for CASSPITSGTYF.

V gene TRBV5-1 combines with J gene TRBJ1-6; 8 nucleotides align to TRBD1. The CDR3 spans 15 residues. V was pared by 3 bases and J by 6 bases, with 5 bases of the junction left unmatched. Germline CDR1 SGHRS, CDR2 YFSETQ. The CDR3 region is CASSSGTGSNSPLHF. The CDR3, as DNA: TGCGCCAGCAGCTCCGGGACAGGTTCTAATTCACCCCTCCACTTT.

This clone was found a few times. This chain connects TRBV5-1 to TRBJ2-7; D possibly corresponds to TRBD1 (6 bases). The V and J ends lost 0 bases and 2 bases respectively, with 12 bases between them. The germline V gene has CDR1 SGHRS and CDR2 YFSETQ. The CDR3 has 15 amino acids. The DNA of the CDR3 is TGCGCCAGCAGCTTGGCGGGGACAAATGCCTACGAGCAGTACTTC. The encoded protein is CASSLAGTNAYEQYF. Complete variable domain (other parts from reference TRBV5-1 and TRBJ2-7): KAGVTQTPRYLIKTRGQQVTLSCSPISGHRSVSWYQQTPGQGLQFLFEYFSETQRNKGNFPGRFSGRQFSNSRSEMNVSTLELGDSALYLCASSLAGTNAYEQYFGPGTRLTVT.

The CDR3 DNA is TGTGCCAGCCATTGGAAGTATAATTCACCCCTCCACTTT. As protein: CASHWKYNSPLHF. V gene TRBV28 combines with J gene TRBJ1-6, with D unresolved. V was trimmed by 8 bases and J by 4 bases, leaving 9 bases between them. Germline V CDR1 and CDR2: MDHEN, SYDVKM. The CDR3 consists of 13 residues.

This clone was seen a single time. The chain joins TRBV4-3 to TRBJ1-2; D call uncertain. V lost 5 bases and J 6 bases, leaving 13 bases between the germline ends. This CDR3 has 13 residues. CDR1 LGHNA and CDR2 YSLEER come from the germline V gene. The CDR3 reads CASSWTSRNGYTF. For the CDR3, the DNA is TGCGCCAGCAGCTGGACCAGTAGGAATGGCTACACCTTC.

V and J are TRBV7-2 and TRBJ2-2, with TRBD2 matching 11 bases. The trim removed 1 base at V and 6 bases at J, leaving 13 bases unmatched. Germline V gene data show CDR1 as SGHTA and CDR2 as FQGNSA. CDR3 length equals 19 residues. In DNA form, the CDR3 reads TGTGCCAGCAGCTTAGTCCATAGCGGGAGGGGGCGAAGGGCCGGGGAGCTGTTTTTT. It codes for CASSLVHSGRGRRAGELFF.

The V gene is TRBV15, the J gene TRBJ2-7; 9 nucleotides align to TRBD1. Germline assignment: CDR1 LNHNV and CDR2 YYDKDF (reference sequence). This CDR3 has 15 amino acids. Trimming took 4 bases from V and 4 from J; bases not matched to a gene: 8. Here the CDR3 reads CATSKPTGTGYEQYF. The CDR3 DNA sequence: TGTGCCACCAGCAAACCCACCGGGACAGGGTACGAGCAGTACTTC.

The chain employs TRBV29-1 and TRBJ1-4; D is possibly TRBD1 (5 bases). Deletions cut 7 bases from V and 5 bases from J, with 11 bases between. The V gene's germline CDR1 is SQVTM and CDR2 ANQGSEA. The CDR3 is 12 amino acids. CDR3 region: CSGGRPNEKLFF. In DNA form, the CDR3 reads TGCAGCGGGGGACGGCCGAATGAAAAACTGTTTTTT.

The CDR3 bases are TGTGCCAGTAGTATCGAGCAGGGGGCACTCGGCTACACCTTC. Translating gives CASSIEQGALGYTF. The chain recombines TRBV19 with TRBJ1-2, with 8 bases that match TRBD1. The germline gives CDR1 LNHDA, CDR2 SQIVND (reference sequence). The length of the CDR3 is 14 residues. Trimming removed 3 bases from V and 8 bases from J; junction bases left unmatched: 8.

The V gene is TRBV4-1, the J gene TRBJ2-7, with 8 bases matching TRBD1. V was clipped by 0 bases and J by 4 bases; unmatched bases: 20. The CDR3 runs to 20 residues. From germline, CDR1 is MGHRA and CDR2 YSYEKL. As DNA, the CDR3 is TGCGCCAGCAGCCAAGATTCAGGCAGGGGGCGCCTAATGGGGTCATACGAGCAGTACTTC. Protein sequence: CASSQDSGRGRLMGSYEQYF.

J is TRBJ1-1 and V is TRBV28, with D maybe TRBD1 (5 bases). CDR3 length equals 14 residues. CDR1 MDHEN and CDR2 SYDVKM come from the germline V gene. The V and J ends lost 8 bases and 3 bases respectively, with 16 bases between them. The CDR3 loop reads CASRGSGPDTEAFF. The DNA for the CDR3 is TGTGCCAGCCGGGGGTCGGGGCCGGACACTGAAGCTTTCTTT. Combining the CDR3 with reference TRBV28 and TRBJ1-1 gives the whole variable domain DVKVTQSSRYLVKRTGEKVFLECVQDMDHENMFWYRQDPGLGLRLIYFSYDVKMKEKGDIPEGYSVSREKKERFSLILESASTNQTSMYLCASRGSGPDTEAFFGQGTRLTVV.

As DNA, the CDR3 is TGTGCCATCAGTGAGTCGGGGGCATCTGTTAACTATGGCTACACCTTC. This gives the protein CAISESGASVNYGYTF. The chain employs TRBV10-3 and TRBJ1-2; perhaps TRBD1 as D (6 bases). V lost 0 bases and J 1 base, leaving 12 bases between the germline ends. Germline V lookup: CDR1 ENHRY, CDR2 SYGVKD. This CDR3 region has 16 residues.

This clone has more than one count but fewer than ten. The chain has TRBV18 and TRBJ2-7; D gene uncertain. The germline CDR1 and CDR2 sequences are KGHSH and LQKENI. The CDR3 length is 14 residues. The V and J ends lost 6 bases and 0 bases respectively, with 12 bases between them. The CDR3 bases are TGTGCCAGCTCCCCGAGTGGGTACTCCTACGAGCAGTACTTC. This encodes CASSPSGYSYEQYF. Based on the CDR3 plus reference TRBV18 and TRBJ2-7, the full variable domain is NAGVMQNPRHLVRRRGQEARLRCSPMKGHSHVYWYRQLPEEGLKFMVYLQKENIIDESGMPKERFSAEFPKEGPSILRIQQVVRGDSAAYFCASSPSGYSYEQYFGPGTRLTVT.

The genes are TRBV7-2 and TRBJ1-4, with D maybe TRBD1 (6 bases). The germline CDR1 and CDR2 sequences are SGHTA and FQGNSA. The CDR3 spans 16 residues. The ends were cut back, 1 base at V and 4 bases at J, with 13 bases in the middle. As DNA, the CDR3 is TGTGCCAGCAGCTTAGGAGGGGGTTGGCGTAATGAAAAACTGTTTTTT. Protein: CASSLGGGWRNEKLFF. The whole variable domain, filled in from reference TRBV7-2 and TRBJ1-4, reads GAGVSQSPSNKVTEKGKDVELRCDPISGHTALYWYRQSLGQGLEFLIYFQGNSAPDKSGLPSDRFSAERTGGSVSTLTIQRTQQEDSAVYLCASSLGGGWRNEKLFFGSGTQLSVL.